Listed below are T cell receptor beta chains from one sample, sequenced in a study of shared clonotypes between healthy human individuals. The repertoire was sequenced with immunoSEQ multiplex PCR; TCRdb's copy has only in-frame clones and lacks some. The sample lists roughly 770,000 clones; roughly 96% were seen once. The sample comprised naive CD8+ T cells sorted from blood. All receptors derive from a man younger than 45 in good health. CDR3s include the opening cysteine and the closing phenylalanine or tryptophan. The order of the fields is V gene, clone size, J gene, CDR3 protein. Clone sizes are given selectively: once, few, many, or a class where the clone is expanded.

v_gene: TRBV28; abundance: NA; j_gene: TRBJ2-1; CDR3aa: CASSFRGGDEQFF
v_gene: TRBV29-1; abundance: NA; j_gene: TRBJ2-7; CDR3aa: CSVDTQGAQRLEQYF
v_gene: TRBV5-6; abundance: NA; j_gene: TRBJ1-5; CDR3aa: CASSSSAYDRYSNQPQHF
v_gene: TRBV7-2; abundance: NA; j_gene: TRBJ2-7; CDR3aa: CASSLLLGGTGEQYF
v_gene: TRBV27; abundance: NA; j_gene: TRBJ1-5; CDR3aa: CASSLGVSNQPQHF
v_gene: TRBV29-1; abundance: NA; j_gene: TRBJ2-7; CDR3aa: CSVDGGASYEQYF
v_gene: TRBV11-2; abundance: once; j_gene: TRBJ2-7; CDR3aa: CASSLEIGRTYEQYF
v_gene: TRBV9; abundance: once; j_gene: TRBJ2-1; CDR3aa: CASTEQPTSGSYNEQFF
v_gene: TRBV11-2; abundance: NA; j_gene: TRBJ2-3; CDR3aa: CASRTWADTQYF
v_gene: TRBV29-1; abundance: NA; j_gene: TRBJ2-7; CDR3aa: CSVEERSASYEQYF
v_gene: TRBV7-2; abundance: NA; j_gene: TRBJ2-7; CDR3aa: CASSLKLAGLGEQYF
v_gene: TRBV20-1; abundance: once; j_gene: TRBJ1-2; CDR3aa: CSALNYGYTF
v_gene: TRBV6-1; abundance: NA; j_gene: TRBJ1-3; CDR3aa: CASSEWAGAGNTIYF
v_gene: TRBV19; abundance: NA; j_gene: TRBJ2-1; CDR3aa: CASSIQGDNEQFF
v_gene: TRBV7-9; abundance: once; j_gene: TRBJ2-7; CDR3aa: CASSLYRDTSYEQYF
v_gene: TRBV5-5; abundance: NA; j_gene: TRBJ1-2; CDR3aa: CASSSRFPGQLSYGYTF
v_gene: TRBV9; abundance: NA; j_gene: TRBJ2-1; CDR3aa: CASSGARGTSSYNEQFF
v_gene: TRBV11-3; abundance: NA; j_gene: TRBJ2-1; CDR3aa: CASSLAGGGSYNEQFF